This T cell receptor (beta chain) was captured by sequencing in a study of long-term antiretroviral therapy in people with HIV. Whole-study results and caveats: Control repertoires displayed wider CDR3 length ranges than the HIV repertoires. Clones that expanded before ART (that is, prior to treatment) dominated the repertoire at all time points.

The immunoSEQ assay was v3.0, run at survey level. Using immunoSEQ multiplex PCR, the repertoire was profiled, and TCRdb retains in-frame clones only, with some absent. Here the sample spans roughly 8,500 clones, 81% being singletons. The CDR3 consists of 14 residues. Germline V gene lookup returns CDR1 MNHEY and CDR2 SMNVEV (reference sequence). V lost 4 bases to trimming and J lost 2 bases; unmatched junction nucleotides: 3. A remark on this clone: Its antigen is unidentified.

Source: unsorted PBMCs, taken 2.5 to 2.7 years before starting antiretroviral therapy. V usage is TRBV27 and J usage is TRBJ1-2; 8 positions agree with TRBD1. This sequence originates from a man between 40 and 49 years old with HIV. The CDR3 nucleotides read TGTGCCAGCAGTTCATACAGGGGGAACTATGGCTACACCTTC. It codes for CASSSYRGNYGYTF.